The 20 T cell receptor beta chains below were found in one sample sequenced in a study of OX40 agonist ivuxolimab in advanced cancers. TCRdb keeps only in-frame clones here, not all; method: immunoSEQ multiplex PCR. Among 20,000 to 25,000 clones, 65% to 80% were seen once, and the ten largest hold more than 9%. The sample in question was CD4+ or CD8+ T cells sorted from blood, obtained in a trial of the OX40 agonist ivuxolimab. The receptors here all came from an adult with an advanced solid tumor such as melanoma, head and neck, liver or kidney cancer.

The V gene is TRBV11-1, the J gene TRBJ2-1; 9 bases map to TRBD2. V lost 5 bases to trimming and J lost 9 bases; unmatched junction nucleotides: 14. The CDR3 consists of 16 residues. Germline values: CDR1 SGHAT, CDR2 FQDESV (reference sequence). CDR3: CASSLGGRGRRGEQFF. CDR3 coding DNA: TGTGCCAGCAGCCTTGGCGGGAGGGGGCGCCGAGGTGAGCAGTTCTTC.

The rearrangement uses TRBV9 and TRBJ2-5, with 8 bases fitting TRBD1. Germline V gives CDR1 SGDLS, CDR2 YYNGEE. V lost 4 bases, J lost 5 bases, and 7 bases stayed unmatched. The CDR3 is 14 amino acids. CDR3 nucleotides: TGTGCCAGCAGCCCAGCGACAGGGGTCGAGACCCAGTACTTC. Protein product: CASSPATGVETQYF.

This chain connects TRBV29-1 to TRBJ2-1; D perhaps matches TRBD2 (6 bases). Germline CDR1 reads SQVTM; CDR2 reads ANQGSEA. The CDR3 extends over 15 amino acids. The V end was cut by 3 bases, the J end by 0 bases, with 12 bases between. CDR3 bases: TGCAGCGTTGAGACTCGGACTATCTCCTACAATGAGCAGTTCTTC. It specifies CSVETRTISYNEQFF.

This clone was found once. The V gene is TRBV5-1, the J gene TRBJ2-3; maybe TRBD2 (6 bases). Germline lookup yields CDR1 SGHRS and CDR2 YFSETQ. The length of the CDR3 is 14 residues. V was trimmed by 3 bases and J by 5 bases, leaving 13 bases between them. The CDR3 DNA reads TGCGCCAGCAGCTCGGGGGAGGCTTTAGATACGCAGTATTTT. It is translated as CASSSGEALDTQYF.

The V gene is TRBV5-1, the J gene TRBJ2-7; 12 bases are shared with TRBD2. The CDR3 loop spans 16 amino acids. Germline V gene sequence: CDR1 SGHRS, CDR2 YFSETQ. V lost 4 bases and J lost 3; bases outside the gene matches: 8. The CDR3 DNA follows: TGCGCCAGCAGCGACCAGACTAGCGGGGGAATCTACGAGCAGTACTTC. This sequence encodes CASSDQTSGGIYEQYF.

The rearrangement uses TRBV5-5 and TRBJ1-5, with D uncertain. V lost 0 bases and J 0 bases, leaving 10 bases between the germline ends. Germline assignment: CDR1 SGHKS and CDR2 YYEKEE (reference sequence). The CDR3 is made up of 16 amino acids. The CDR3 nucleotides are TGTGCCAGCAGCTTGGAAGCGGCGTATAGCAATCAGCCCCAGCATTTT. It codes for CASSLEAAYSNQPQHF.

V usage is TRBV18 and J usage is TRBJ1-3; D not certain. CDR1 is KGHSH and CDR2 is LQKENI in the germline V gene. The CDR3 length is 17 residues. Trimming took 2 bases from V and 1 from J, leaving 15 bases between them. The CDR3 spells CASSPAGSGISGNTIYF. In nucleotides, the CDR3 is TGTGCCAGCTCACCAGCCGGGTCGGGTATTTCTGGAAACACCATATATTTT.

This chain links TRBV7-9 with TRBJ2-1; 10 bases line up with TRBD1. The CDR3 loop spans 15 amino acids. V was clipped by 5 bases and J by 7 bases; unmatched bases: 8. Germline CDR1 is SEHNR and CDR2 is FQNEAQ (reference sequence). In DNA form, the CDR3 reads TGTGCCAGCAGCCGACGGGACAGGGGTACGAATGAGCAGTTCTTC. Translating gives CASSRRDRGTNEQFF.

The chain employs TRBV7-2 and TRBJ2-2, with unresolved D. Trimming took 2 bases from V and 3 from J, leaving 10 bases between them. The CDR3 sequence is 15 residues long. Germline CDR1 and CDR2: SGHTA and FQGNSA. Written as DNA, the CDR3 is TGTGCCAGCAGCTTAATCGCGACCTACACCGGGGAGCTGTTTTTT. Its translation is CASSLIATYTGELFF.

The chain couples TRBV7-9 to TRBJ2-7; 10 bases agree with TRBD1. This CDR3 spans 14 amino acids. After removal of 5 bases from V and 2 bases from J, the junction contained 3 bases not matched to a gene. The germline gives CDR1 SEHNR, CDR2 FQNEAQ (reference sequence). The DNA of the CDR3 is TGTGCCAGCAGCGCCGGGACAGGGGCCTACGAGCAGTACTTC. This gives the protein CASSAGTGAYEQYF.

As regards this clone: This CDR3 is also generated by other DNA sequences in the sample. The rearrangement joins TRBV9 to TRBJ2-5; the D is unclear. Germline CDR1 and CDR2: SGDLS and YYNGEE. The CDR3 runs to 13 residues. Trimming removed 4 bases at V and 3 bases at J, with 10 bases between. CDR3 DNA sequence: TGTGCCAGCAGCTTGACGAGAGAAGAGACCCAGTACTTC. Protein: CASSLTREETQYF.

This chain connects TRBV5-1 to TRBJ2-1, with 8 positions matching TRBD2. CDR1 and CDR2 from the germline V gene are SGHRS and YFSETQ. The CDR3 has 15 amino acids. Losses at the gene ends were 4 bases for V and 7 bases for J; bases not matched to a gene: 10. The CDR3 reads CASSPSGGTFNEQFF. CDR3 DNA: TGCGCCAGCAGCCCCAGCGGGGGTACTTTTAATGAGCAGTTCTTC.

This rearrangement joins TRBV5-5 to TRBJ1-5; the D is unclear. Germline V gene sequence: CDR1 SGHKS, CDR2 YYEKEE (reference sequence). There are 14 residues in the CDR3. V lost 3 bases to trimming and J lost 0 bases, with 7 bases between them. The CDR3 coding sequence is TGTGCCAGCAGCTCCCAATATAGCAATCAGCCCCAGCATTTT. Its protein is CASSSQYSNQPQHF.

The chain couples TRBV6-6 to TRBJ1-5; 7 positions agree with TRBD1. Per the germline V gene, CDR1 is MNHNY and CDR2 is SVGAGI (reference sequence). This CDR3 contains 15 residues. Germline trimming cut 4 bases from V and 7 bases from J; bases unmatched to any gene: 10. This CDR3 is CASSFTTGPLQPQHF. Here the CDR3 DNA reads TGTGCCAGCAGTTTCACGACAGGGCCTTTGCAGCCCCAGCATTTT.

This clone was observed a few times. The genes are TRBV15 and TRBJ1-6; D perhaps matches TRBD1 (6 bases). Germline V gene data show CDR1 as LNHNV and CDR2 as YYDKDF (reference sequence). The CDR3 is made up of 15 amino acids. V lost 0 bases, J lost 9 bases, and 12 bases lay in between. The CDR3 DNA reads as TGTGCCACCAGCAGAGACAGGGGCATCGCTTCACCCCTCCACTTT. Amino acids: CATSRDRGIASPLHF.

This rearrangement joins TRBV13 to TRBJ2-5; D is ambiguous. V was shortened by 5 bases and J by 0 bases, with 13 bases between the two germline ends. The CDR3 has 15 amino acids. CDR1 PRHDT and CDR2 FYEKMQ come from the germline V gene (reference sequence). The CDR3 sequence is CASSRSLDYQETQYF. The DNA for the CDR3 is TGTGCCAGCAGCCGAAGTCTAGACTACCAAGAGACCCAGTACTTC.

The chain has TRBV9 and TRBJ1-3; D is unresolved. Looked up from germline, CDR1 is SGDLS and CDR2 is YYNGEE. This CDR3 is built from 13 residues. The ends were cut back, 0 bases at V and 3 bases at J, with 4 bases in the middle. CDR3 coding DNA: TGTGCCAGCAGCGTAGAAGGTGGAAACACCATATATTTT. Translating it yields CASSVEGGNTIYF.

The CDR3 coding sequence is TGTGCCAGCAGCCAGGGGGGAAATCGTGGCTACACCTTC. This gives the protein CASSQGGNRGYTF. The V gene is TRBV7-2, the J gene TRBJ1-2, with 7 bases that match TRBD1. With V trimmed by 5 bases and J by 7 bases, 7 bases remained unmatched. Germline loops: CDR1 SGHTA, CDR2 FQGNSA. The CDR3 consists of 13 residues.

This clone has only a few counts. This chain joins TRBV7-2 and TRBJ2-1; D remains unclear. The CDR3 covers 14 residues. Trimming removed 0 bases from V and 1 base from J, with 4 bases in between. Germline lookup yields CDR1 SGHTA and CDR2 FQGNSA. DNA for the CDR3: TGTGCCAGCAGCTTAGCTGGATCCTACAATGAGCAGTTCTTC. Residues: CASSLAGSYNEQFF.

This chain links TRBV7-8 with TRBJ1-4, with D perhaps TRBD1 (5 bases). Per the germline V gene, CDR1 is SGHVS and CDR2 is FQNEAQ. The CDR3 length is 11 residues. V lost 5 bases and J 8 bases, leaving 6 bases between the germline ends. The CDR3: CASSPGEKLFF. CDR3 in DNA: TGTGCCAGCAGCCCAGGGGAAAAACTGTTTTTT.